This T cell receptor beta chain is drawn from a study of cytomegalovirus exposure and HLA in healthy donors. Whole-study context: Unique TCRs from HLA-typed donors, 70 million to 100 million of them, were held in an early data release. Study-level results: Earlier results showed most TCR beta V segments being productive about 87% or about 30% of the time.

The PCR had 60 Vbeta and 13 Jbeta primers. Libraries were prepared by immunoSEQ multiplex PCR; TCRdb keeps only in-frame clonotypes and omits some of them. This sample yields roughly 150,000 clones, of which around 73% are seen a single time; approximately 5.1% belongs to the top ten. Concerning this clone: The antigen is not known.

This CDR3 spans 14 amino acids. V lost 8 bases and J 6 bases, leaving 17 bases between the germline ends. Germline lookup yields CDR1 WNHNN and CDR2 SYGVQD (reference sequence). The V call is TRBV10-1, the J call TRBJ1-5; TRBD1 is a possible D gene (5 bases). This TCR was recovered from a woman under 30 in good health and CMV-seropositive. Sequencing was done on a sample of PBMCs. CDR3 protein: CASYWRGEGQPQHF. The CDR3 coding sequence is TGCGCCAGCTACTGGAGGGGTGAGGGTCAGCCCCAGCATTTT.